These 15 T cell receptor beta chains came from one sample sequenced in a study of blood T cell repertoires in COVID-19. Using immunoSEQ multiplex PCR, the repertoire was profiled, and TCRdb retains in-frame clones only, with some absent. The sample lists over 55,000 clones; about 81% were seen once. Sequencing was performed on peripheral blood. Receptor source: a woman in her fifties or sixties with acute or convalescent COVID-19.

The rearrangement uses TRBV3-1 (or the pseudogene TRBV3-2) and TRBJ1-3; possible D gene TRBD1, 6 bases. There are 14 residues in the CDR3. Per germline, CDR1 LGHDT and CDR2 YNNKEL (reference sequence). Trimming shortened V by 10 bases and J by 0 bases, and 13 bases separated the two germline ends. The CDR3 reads CATRGGSSGNTIYF. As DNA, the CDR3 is TGTGCCACCCGCGGGGGCAGCTCTGGAAACACCATATATTTT.

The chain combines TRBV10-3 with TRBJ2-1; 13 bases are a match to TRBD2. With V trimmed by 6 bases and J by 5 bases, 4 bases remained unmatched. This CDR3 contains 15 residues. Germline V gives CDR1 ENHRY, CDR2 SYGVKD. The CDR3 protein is CAISRGLAGDNEQFF. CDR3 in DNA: TGTGCCATCAGCCGCGGACTAGCGGGGGACAATGAGCAGTTCTTC.

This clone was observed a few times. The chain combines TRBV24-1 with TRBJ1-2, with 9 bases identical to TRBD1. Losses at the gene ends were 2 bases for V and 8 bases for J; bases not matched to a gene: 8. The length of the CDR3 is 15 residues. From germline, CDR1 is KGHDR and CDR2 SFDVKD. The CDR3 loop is CATSDSTGGFNGYTF. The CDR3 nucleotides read TGTGCCACCAGTGATTCGACAGGGGGGTTTAACGGCTACACCTTC.

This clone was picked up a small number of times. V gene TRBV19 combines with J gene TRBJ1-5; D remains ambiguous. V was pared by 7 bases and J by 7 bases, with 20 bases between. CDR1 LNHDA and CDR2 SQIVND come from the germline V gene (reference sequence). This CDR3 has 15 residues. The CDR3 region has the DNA TGTGCCAGTACCTTAGGAGTCGATCAAGGACAGCCCCAGCATTTT. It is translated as CASTLGVDQGQPQHF.

CDR3 nucleotide sequence: TGTGCCAGCAGCTCCGCTGGAGAGCCTCAAATGGAAAAACTGTTTTTT. It specifies CASSSAGEPQMEKLFF. V usage is TRBV3-1 (or the pseudogene TRBV3-2) and J usage is TRBJ1-4, with D uncertain. The V end was cut by 5 bases, the J end by 8 bases, with 21 bases between. CDR1 is LGHDT, CDR2 YNNKEL, per germline (reference sequence). The CDR3 is made up of 16 amino acids.

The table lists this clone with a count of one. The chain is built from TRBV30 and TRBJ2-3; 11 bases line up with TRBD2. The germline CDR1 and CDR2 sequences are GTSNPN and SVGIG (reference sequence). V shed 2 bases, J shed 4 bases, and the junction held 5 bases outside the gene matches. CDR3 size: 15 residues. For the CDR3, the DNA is TGTGCCTGGAGTCTAGCGGGGGGAACGCCAGATACGCAGTATTTT. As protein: CAWSLAGGTPDTQYF.

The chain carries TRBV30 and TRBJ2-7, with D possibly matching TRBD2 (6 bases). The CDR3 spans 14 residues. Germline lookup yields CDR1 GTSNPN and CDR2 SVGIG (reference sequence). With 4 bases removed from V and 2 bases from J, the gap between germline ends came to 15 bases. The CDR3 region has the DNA TGTGCCTGGACCCCGGGACTGGGAGCCTACGAGCAGTACTTC. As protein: CAWTPGLGAYEQYF. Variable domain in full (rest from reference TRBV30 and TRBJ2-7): SQTIHQWPATLVQPVGSPLSLECTVEGTSNPNLYWYRQAAGRGLQLLFYSVGIGQISSEVPQNLSASRPQDRQFILSSKKLLLSDSGFYLCAWTPGLGAYEQYFGPGTRLTVT.

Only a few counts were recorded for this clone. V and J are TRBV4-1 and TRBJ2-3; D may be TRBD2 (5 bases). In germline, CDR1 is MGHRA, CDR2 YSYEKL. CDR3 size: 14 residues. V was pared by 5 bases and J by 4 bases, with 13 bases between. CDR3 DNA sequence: TGCGCCAGCAGCTCAAGGGCGGGCCCAGATACGCAGTATTTT. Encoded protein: CASSSRAGPDTQYF.

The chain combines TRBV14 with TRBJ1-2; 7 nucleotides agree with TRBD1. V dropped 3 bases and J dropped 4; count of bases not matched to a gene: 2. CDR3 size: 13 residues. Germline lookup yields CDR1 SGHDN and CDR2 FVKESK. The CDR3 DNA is TGTGCCAGCAGCCAGGGACAGCCCTATGGCTACACCTTC. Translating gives CASSQGQPYGYTF.

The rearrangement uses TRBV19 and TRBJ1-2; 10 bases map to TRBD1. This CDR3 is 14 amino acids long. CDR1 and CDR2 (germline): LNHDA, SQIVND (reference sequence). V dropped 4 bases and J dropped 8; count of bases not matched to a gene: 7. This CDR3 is CASSKTGGVFGYTF. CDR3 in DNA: TGTGCCAGTAGTAAGACAGGGGGCGTTTTCGGCTACACCTTC.

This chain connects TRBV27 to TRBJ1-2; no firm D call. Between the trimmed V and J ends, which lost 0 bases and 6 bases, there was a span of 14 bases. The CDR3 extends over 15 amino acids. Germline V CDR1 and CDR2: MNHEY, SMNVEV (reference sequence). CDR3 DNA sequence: TGTGCCAGCAGTTTATCGGTCCCAGGCGGGCATGGCTACACCTTC. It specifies CASSLSVPGGHGYTF.

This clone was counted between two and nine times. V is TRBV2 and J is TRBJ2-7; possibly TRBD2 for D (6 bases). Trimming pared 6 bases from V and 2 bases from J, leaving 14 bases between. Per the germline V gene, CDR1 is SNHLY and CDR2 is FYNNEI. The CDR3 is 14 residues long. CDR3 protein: CASRTGTGAYEQYF. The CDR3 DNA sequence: TGTGCCAGCAGGACCGGGACTGGGGCCTACGAGCAGTACTTC.

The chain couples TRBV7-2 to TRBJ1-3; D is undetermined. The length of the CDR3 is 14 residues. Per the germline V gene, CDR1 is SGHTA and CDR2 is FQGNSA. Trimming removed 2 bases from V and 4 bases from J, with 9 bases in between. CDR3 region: CASSLRGRGNTIYF. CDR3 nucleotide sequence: TGTGCCAGCAGCTTAAGAGGGAGGGGAAACACCATATATTTT.

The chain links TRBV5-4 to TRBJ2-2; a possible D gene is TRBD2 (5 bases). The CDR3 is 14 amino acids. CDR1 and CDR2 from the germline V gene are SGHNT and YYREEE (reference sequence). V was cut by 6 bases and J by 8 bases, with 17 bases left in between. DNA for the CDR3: TGTGCCAGCACCCCCTCCCGGGGTAATGGGGAGCTGTTTTTT. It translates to CASTPSRGNGELFF.

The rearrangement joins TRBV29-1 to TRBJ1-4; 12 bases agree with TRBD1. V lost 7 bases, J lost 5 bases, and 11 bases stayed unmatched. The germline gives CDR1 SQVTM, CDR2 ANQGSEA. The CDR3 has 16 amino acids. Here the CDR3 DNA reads TGCAGCGCCGGGACAGGGGGCGGGTTTTTCAATGAAAAACTGTTTTTT. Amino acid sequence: CSAGTGGGFFNEKLFF.